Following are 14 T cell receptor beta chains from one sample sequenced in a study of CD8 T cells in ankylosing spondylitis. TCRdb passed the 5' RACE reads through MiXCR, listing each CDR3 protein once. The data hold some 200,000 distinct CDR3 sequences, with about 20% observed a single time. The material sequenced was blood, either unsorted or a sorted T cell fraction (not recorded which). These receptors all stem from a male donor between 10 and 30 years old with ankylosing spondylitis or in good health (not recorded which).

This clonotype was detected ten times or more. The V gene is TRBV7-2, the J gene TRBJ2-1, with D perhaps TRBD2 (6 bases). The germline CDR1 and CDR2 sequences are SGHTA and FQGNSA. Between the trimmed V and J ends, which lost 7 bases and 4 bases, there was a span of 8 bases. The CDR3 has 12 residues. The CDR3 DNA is TGTGCCAGCAAGCGGGCTTACAATGAGCAGTTCTTC. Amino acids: CASKRAYNEQFF.

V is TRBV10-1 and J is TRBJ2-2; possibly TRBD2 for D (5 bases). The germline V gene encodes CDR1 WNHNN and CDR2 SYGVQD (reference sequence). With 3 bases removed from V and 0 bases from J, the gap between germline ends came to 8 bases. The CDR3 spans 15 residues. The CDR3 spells CASSDPSPNTGELFF. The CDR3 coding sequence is TGCGCCAGCAGTGACCCTAGCCCGAACACCGGGGAGCTGTTTTTT.

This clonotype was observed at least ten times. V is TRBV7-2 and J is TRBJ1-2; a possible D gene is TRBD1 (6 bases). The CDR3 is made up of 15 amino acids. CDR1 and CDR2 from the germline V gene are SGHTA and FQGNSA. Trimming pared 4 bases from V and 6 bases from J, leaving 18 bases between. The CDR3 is CASSSGTWLPDGYTF. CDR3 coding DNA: TGTGCCAGCAGCTCCGGGACATGGCTCCCGGATGGCTACACCTTC.

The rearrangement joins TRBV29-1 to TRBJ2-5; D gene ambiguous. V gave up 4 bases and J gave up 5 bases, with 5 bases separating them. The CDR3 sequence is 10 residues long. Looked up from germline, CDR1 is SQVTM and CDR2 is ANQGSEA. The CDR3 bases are TGCAGCGTTGCCACGGAGACCCAGTACTTC. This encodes CSVATETQYF.

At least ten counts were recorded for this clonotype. For the CDR3, the DNA is TGTGCCAGCAGCGACCTTGGCAAACAAGAGACCCAGTACTTC. This translates into CASSDLGKQETQYF. The chain has TRBV12-3 or TRBV12-4 and TRBJ2-5; D is unresolved. V gave up 6 bases and J gave up 2 bases, with 13 bases separating them. The CDR3 runs 14 residues.

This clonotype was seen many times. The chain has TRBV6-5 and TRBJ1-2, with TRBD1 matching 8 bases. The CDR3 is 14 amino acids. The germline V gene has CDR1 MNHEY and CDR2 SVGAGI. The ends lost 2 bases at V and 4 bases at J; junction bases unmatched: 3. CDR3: CASSYGDRLYGYTF. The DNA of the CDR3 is TGTGCCAGCAGTTACGGGGACAGGCTCTATGGCTACACCTTC.

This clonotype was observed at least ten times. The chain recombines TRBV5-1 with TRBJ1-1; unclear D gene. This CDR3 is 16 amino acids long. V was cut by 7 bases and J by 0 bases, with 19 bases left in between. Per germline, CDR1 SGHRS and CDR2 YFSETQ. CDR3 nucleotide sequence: TGCGCCAGCCAAACAACGGTAGCTCTAATGAACACTGAAGCTTTCTTT. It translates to CASQTTVALMNTEAFF.

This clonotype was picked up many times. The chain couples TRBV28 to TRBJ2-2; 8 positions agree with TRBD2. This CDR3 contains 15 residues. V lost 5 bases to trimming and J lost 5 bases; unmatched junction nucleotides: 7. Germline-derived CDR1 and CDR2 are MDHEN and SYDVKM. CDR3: CASSNPGLETGELFF. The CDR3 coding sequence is TGTGCCAGCAGTAATCCGGGACTAGAGACCGGGGAGCTGTTTTTT. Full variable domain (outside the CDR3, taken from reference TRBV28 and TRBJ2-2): DVKVTQSSRYLVKRTGEKVFLECVQDMDHENMFWYRQDPGLGLRLIYFSYDVKMKEKGDIPEGYSVSREKKERFSLILESASTNQTSMYLCASSNPGLETGELFFGEGSRLTVL.

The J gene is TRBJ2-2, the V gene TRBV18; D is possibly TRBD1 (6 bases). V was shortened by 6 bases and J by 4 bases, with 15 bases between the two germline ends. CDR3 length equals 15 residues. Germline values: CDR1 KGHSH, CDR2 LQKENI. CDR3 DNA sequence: TGTGCCAGCTCGGACAGCTTCGTTGGCACCGGGGAGCTGTTTTTT. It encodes CASSDSFVGTGELFF.

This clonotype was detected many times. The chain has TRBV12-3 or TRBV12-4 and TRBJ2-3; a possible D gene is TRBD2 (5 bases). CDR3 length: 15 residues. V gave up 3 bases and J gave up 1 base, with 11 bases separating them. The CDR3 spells CASSFFGSGTDTQYF. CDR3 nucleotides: TGTGCCAGCAGTTTTTTCGGTAGCGGCACAGATACGCAGTATTTT.

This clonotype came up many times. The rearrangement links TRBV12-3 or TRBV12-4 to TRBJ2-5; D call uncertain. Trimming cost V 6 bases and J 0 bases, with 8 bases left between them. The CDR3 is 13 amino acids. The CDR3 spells CASSKADQETQYF. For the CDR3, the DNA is TGTGCCAGCAGCAAAGCAGACCAAGAGACCCAGTACTTC.

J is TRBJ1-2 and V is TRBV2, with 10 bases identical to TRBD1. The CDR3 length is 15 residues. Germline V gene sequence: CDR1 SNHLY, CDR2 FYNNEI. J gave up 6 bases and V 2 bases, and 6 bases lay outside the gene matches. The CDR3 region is CASSEWGQGSDGYTF. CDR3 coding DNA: TGTGCCAGCAGTGAATGGGGACAGGGGAGCGATGGCTACACCTTC.

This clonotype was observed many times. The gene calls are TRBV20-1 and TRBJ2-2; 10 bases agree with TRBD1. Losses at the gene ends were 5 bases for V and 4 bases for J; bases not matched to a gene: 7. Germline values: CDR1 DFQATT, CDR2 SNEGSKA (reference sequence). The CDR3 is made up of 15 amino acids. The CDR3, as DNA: TGCAGTGCTGGGGGACAGGGGTCGGGCACCGGGGAGCTGTTTTTT. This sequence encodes CSAGGQGSGTGELFF.

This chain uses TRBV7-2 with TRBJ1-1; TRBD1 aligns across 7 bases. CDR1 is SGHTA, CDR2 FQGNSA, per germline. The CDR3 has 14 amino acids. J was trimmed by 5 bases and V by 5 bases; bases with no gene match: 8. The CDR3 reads CASSPRQGRTEAFF. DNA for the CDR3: TGTGCCAGCAGCCCGAGACAGGGTAGAACTGAAGCTTTCTTT.